The rows below give T cell receptor beta chains drawn from one sample of a study of T cell responses to AZD1222 COVID-19 vaccine. The assay was immunoSEQ multiplex PCR, and TCRdb's table has in-frame clones only and misses some. The sample yields tens of thousands of clones, 85% to 90% seen once. The sequencing here drew on peripheral blood, taken on day 0 of AZD1222 vaccination. These receptors were collected from an adult in good health. CDR3s include the opening cysteine and the closing phenylalanine or tryptophan. Fields, in order: CDR3 protein, CDR3 DNA, V gene, D gene, clone size, J gene. D genes are given only for firm matches. Part of the rows lack a size; the others show once, few, many or a class for expanded clones.

CASSLERGTGELFF TGTGCCAGCAGCTTGGAACGGGGTACCGGGGAGCTGTTTTTT TRBV5-8 . once TRBJ2-2
CASSPGGGRATGELFF TGCGCCAGCAGCCCGGGGGGCGGGAGGGCCACCGGGGAGCTGTTTTTT TRBV4-1 TRBD2 few TRBJ2-2
CASSLWGTGNEKLFF TGTGCCAGCAGCCTATGGGGGACAGGCAATGAAAAACTGTTTTTT TRBV7-9 TRBD1 . TRBJ1-4
CASSTGLAASRGQETQYF TGTGCCAGTAGTACGGGACTAGCGGCATCCCGCGGGCAAGAGACCCAGTACTTC TRBV19 TRBD2 . TRBJ2-5
CASSKGIEQGGYTDTQYF TGTGCCAGCAGCAAAGGTATCGAACAGGGTGGGTACACAGATACGCAGTATTTT TRBV21-1 . . TRBJ2-3
CASSVDGQGDTGELFF TGTGCCAGCAGCGTAGATGGGCAGGGGGACACCGGGGAGCTGTTTTTT TRBV9 TRBD1 . TRBJ2-2
CASSLDSANTGELFF TGCGCCAGCAGCTTGGACAGCGCAAACACCGGGGAGCTGTTTTTT TRBV5-1 . . TRBJ2-2
CASSLGAASQFF TGTGCCAGCAGCTTAGGGGCTGCTAGCCAGTTCTTC TRBV7-2 . . TRBJ2-1
CASSSRIAGVETQYF TGTGCCAGCAGTTCCCGGATAGCGGGAGTGGAGACCCAGTACTTC TRBV6-5 TRBD2 . TRBJ2-5
CASRGQGAEAFF TGTGCCAGTAGGGGGCAGGGGGCTGAAGCTTTCTTT TRBV19 TRBD1 . TRBJ1-1
CASRGQGNSPLHF TGTGCCAGCAGGGGGCAGGGTAACTCACCCCTCCACTTT TRBV6-6 . . TRBJ1-6